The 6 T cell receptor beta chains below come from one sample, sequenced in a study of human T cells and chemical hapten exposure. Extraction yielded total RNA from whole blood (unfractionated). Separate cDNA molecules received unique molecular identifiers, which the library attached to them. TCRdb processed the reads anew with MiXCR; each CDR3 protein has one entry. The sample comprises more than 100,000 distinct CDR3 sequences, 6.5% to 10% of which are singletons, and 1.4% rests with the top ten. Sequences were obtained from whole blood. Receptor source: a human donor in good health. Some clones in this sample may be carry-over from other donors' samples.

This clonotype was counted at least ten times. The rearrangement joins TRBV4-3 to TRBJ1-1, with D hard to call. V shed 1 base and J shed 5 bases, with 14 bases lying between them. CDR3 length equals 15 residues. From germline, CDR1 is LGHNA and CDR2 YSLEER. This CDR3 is CASSQAEGPWTEAFF. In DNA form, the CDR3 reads TGCGCCAGCAGCCAAGCCGAAGGGCCATGGACTGAAGCTTTCTTT.

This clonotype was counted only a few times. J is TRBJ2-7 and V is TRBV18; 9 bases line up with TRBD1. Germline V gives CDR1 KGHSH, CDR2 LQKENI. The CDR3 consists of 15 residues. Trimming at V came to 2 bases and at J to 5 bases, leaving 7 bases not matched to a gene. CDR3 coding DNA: TGTGCCAGCTCACCAACCCGGGACAGGGTTGACGAGCAGTACTTC. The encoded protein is CASSPTRDRVDEQYF.

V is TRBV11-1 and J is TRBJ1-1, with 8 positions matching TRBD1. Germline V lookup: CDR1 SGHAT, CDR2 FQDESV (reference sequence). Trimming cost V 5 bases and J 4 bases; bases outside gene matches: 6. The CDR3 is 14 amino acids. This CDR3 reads CASSTDRVGTEAFF. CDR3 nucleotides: TGTGCCAGCAGCACGGACAGGGTAGGCACTGAAGCTTTCTTT. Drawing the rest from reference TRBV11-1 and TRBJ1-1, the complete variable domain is EAEVAQSPRYKITEKSQAVAFWCDPISGHATLYWYRQILGQGPELLVQFQDESVVDDSQLPKDRFSAERLKGVDSTLKIQPAELGDSAMYLCASSTDRVGTEAFFGQGTRLTVV.

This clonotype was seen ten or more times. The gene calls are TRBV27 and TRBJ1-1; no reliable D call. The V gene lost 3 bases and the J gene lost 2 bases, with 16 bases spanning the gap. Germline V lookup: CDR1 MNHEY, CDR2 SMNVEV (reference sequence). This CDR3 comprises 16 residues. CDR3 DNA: TGTGCCAGCAGTTTGGGCCTAGGACGGACCAACACTGAAGCTTTCTTT. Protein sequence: CASSLGLGRTNTEAFF.

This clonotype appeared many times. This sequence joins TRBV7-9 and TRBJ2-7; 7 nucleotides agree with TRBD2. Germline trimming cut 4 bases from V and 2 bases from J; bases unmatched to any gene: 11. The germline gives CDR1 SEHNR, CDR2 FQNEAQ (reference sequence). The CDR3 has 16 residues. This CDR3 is CASSSSPGGDPYEQYF. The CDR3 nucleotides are TGTGCCAGCAGCTCCAGTCCTGGGGGGGACCCCTACGAGCAGTACTTC.

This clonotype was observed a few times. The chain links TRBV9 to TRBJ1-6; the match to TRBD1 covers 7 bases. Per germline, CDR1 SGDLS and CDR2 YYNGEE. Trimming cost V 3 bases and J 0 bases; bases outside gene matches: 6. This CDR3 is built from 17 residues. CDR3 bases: TGTGCCAGCAGCGCGAGGACAGGTAGCTCCTATAATTCACCCCTCCACTTT. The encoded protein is CASSARTGSSYNSPLHF.